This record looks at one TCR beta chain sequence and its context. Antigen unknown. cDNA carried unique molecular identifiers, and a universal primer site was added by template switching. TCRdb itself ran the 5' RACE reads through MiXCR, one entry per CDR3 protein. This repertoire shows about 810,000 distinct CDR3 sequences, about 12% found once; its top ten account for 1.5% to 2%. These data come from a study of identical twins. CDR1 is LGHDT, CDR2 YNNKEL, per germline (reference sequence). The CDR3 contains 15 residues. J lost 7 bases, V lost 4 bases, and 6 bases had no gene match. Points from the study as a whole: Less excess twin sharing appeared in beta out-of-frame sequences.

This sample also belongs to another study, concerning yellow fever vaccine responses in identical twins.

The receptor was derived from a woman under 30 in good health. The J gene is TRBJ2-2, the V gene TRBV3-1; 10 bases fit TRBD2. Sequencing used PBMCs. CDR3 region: CASSRPSGGIGELFF. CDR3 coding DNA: TGTGCCAGCAGCCGGCCTAGCGGGGGTATCGGGGAGCTGTTTTTT.